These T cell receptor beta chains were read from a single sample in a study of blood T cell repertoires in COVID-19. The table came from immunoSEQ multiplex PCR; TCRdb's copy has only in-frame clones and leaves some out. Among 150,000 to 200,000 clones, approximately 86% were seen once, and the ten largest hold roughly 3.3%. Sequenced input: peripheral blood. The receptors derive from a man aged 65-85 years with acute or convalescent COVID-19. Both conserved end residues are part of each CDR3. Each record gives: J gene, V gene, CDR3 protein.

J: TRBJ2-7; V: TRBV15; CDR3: CATSIGRDRTYEQYF
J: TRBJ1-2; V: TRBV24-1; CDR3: CATSDLLQNYGYTF
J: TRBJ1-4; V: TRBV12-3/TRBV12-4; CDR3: CASSWQGDEKLFF
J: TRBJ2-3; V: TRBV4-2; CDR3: CASSREQRGGTQYF
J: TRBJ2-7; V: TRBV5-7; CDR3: CASSVYRLEPYEQYF
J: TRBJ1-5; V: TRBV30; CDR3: CAWGTGRNQPQHF
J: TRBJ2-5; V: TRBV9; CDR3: CASSVAGGREWETQYF
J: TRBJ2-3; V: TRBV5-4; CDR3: CASSSFSGETDTQYF
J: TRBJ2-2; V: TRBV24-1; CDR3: CATSEATGTGELFF
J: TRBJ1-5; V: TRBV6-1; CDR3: CASSETRAQPQHF
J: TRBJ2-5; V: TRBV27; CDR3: CASSPTRGETQYF
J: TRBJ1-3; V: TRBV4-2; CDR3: CASSRTPAGARSGNTIYF
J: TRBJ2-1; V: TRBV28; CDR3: CASRPWTSGTNEQFF
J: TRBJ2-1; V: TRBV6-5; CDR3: CASGRGRNEQFF
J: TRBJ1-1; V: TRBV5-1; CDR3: CASSLTGVNTEAFF
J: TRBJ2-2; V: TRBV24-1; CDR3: CATSSGGRGTGELFF
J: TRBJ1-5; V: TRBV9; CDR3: CASSVGVGGHSNQPQHF
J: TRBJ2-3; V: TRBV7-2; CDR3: CASSFDGLGAYDTQYF
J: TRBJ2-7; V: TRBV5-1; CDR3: CASSTAGTAYEQYF
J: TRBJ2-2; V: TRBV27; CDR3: CASSPITGPGELFF
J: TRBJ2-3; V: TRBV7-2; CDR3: CASSFSQVGDTQYF